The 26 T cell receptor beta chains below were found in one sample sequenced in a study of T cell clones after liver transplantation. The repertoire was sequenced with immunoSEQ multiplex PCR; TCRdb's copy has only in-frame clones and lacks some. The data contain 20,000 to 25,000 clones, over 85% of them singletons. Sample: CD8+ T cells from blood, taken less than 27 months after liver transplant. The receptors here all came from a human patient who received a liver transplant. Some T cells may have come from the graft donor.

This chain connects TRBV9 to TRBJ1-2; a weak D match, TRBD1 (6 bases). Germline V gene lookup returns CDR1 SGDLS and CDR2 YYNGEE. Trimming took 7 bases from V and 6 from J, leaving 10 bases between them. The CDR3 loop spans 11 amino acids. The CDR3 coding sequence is TGTGCCAGCTCAGGGGTGCATGGCTACACCTTC. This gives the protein CASSGVHGYTF.

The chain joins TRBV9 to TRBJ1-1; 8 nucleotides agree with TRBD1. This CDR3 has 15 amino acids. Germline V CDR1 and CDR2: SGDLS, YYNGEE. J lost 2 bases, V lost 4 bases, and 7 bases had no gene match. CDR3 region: CASSHSTGVNTEAFF. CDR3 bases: TGTGCCAGCAGCCATTCGACAGGGGTAAACACTGAAGCTTTCTTT.

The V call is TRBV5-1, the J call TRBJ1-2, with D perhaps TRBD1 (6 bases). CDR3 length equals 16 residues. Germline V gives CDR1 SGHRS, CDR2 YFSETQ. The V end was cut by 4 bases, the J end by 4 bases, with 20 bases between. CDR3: CASSLESSQGIYGYTF. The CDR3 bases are TGCGCCAGCAGCCTGGAATCTTCCCAGGGGATCTATGGCTACACCTTC.

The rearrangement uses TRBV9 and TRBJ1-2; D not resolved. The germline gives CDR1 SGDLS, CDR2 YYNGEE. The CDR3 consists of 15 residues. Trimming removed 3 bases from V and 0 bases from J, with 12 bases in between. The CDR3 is CASSGLSEANYGYTF. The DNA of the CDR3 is TGTGCCAGCAGCGGCCTCAGCGAAGCTAACTATGGCTACACCTTC.

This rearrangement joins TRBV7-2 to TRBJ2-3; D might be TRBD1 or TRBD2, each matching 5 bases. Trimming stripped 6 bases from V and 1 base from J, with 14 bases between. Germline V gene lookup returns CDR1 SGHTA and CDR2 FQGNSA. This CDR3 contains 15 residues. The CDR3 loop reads CASRPRGVGTDTQYF. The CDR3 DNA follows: TGTGCCAGCAGGCCCCGGGGCGTGGGCACAGATACGCAGTATTTT.

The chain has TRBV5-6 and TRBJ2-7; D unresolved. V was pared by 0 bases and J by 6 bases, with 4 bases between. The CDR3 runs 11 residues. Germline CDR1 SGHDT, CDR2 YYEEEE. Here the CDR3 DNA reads TGTGCCAGCAGCTTGGCGATCGAGCAGTACTTC. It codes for CASSLAIEQYF.

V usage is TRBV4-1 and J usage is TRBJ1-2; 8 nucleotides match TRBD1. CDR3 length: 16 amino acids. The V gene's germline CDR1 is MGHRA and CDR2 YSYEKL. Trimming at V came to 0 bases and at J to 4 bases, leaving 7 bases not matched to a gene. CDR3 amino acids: CASSQDRSGGFYGYTF. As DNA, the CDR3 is TGCGCCAGCAGCCAAGATAGGTCAGGGGGCTTCTATGGCTACACCTTC.

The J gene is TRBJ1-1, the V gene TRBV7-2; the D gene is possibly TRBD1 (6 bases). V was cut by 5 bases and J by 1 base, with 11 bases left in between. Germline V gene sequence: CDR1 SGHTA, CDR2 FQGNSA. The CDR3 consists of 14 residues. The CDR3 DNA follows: TGTGCCAGCAGCCACATGACAGGGAACACTGAAGCTTTCTTT. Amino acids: CASSHMTGNTEAFF. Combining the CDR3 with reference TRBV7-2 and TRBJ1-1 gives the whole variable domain GAGVSQSPSNKVTEKGKDVELRCDPISGHTALYWYRQSLGQGLEFLIYFQGNSAPDKSGLPSDRFSAERTGGSVSTLTIQRTQQEDSAVYLCASSHMTGNTEAFFGQGTRLTVV.

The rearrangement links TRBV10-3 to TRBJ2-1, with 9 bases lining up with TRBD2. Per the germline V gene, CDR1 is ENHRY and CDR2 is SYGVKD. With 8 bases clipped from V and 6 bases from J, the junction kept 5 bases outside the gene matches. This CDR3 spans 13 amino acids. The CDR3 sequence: CAILAGTLNEQFF. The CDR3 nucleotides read TGTGCCATCCTAGCGGGGACTCTCAATGAGCAGTTCTTC.

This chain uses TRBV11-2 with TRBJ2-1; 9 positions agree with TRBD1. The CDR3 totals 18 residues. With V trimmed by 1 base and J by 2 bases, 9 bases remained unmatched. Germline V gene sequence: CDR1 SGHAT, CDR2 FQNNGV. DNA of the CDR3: TGTGCCAGCAGCTTAGTCCCGGGACAGGGCGTAGCCTACAATGAGCAGTTCTTC. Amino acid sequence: CASSLVPGQGVAYNEQFF.

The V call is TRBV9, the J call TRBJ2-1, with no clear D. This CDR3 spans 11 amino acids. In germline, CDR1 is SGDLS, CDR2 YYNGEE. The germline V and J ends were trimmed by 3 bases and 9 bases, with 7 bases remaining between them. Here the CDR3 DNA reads TGTGCCAGCAGCGCACGCGGTGAGCAGTTCTTC. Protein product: CASSARGEQFF.

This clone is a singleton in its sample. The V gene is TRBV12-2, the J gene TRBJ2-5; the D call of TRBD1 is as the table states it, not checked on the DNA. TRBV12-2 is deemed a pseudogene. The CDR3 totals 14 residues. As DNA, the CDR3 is TGTGCAAGTCGACAAACAGCGAGGGGGGAGACCCAGTACTTC. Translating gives CASRQTARGETQYF.

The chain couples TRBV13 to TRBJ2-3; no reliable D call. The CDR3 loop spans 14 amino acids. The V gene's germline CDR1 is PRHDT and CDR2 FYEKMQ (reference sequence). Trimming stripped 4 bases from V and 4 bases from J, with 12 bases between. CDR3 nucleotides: TGTGCCAGCAGCTCCGACTTTACCGCAGATACGCAGTATTTT. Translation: CASSSDFTADTQYF.

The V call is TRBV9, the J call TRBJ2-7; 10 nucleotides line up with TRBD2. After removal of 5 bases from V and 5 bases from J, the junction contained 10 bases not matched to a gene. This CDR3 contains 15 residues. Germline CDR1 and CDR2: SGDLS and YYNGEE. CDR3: CASSASGRPLDEQYF. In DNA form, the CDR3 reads TGTGCCAGCAGTGCTAGCGGGAGACCCCTGGACGAGCAGTACTTC.

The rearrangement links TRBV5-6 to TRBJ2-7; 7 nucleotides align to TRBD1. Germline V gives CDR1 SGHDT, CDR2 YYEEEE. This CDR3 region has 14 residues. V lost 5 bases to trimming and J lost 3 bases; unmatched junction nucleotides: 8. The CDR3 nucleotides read TGTGCCAGCAGTTCGGACAGGACGAGCTACGAGCAGTACTTC. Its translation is CASSSDRTSYEQYF.

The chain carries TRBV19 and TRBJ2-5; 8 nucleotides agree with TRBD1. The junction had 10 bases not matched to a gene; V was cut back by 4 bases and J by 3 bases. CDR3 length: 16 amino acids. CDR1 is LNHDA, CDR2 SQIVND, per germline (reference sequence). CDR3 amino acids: CASSTDRDRGEETQYF. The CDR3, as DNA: TGTGCCAGTAGTACGGACAGGGATAGGGGGGAAGAGACCCAGTACTTC.

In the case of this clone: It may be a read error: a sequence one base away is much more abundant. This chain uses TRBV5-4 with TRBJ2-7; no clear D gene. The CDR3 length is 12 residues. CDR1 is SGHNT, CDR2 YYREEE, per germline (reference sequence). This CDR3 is CVSSSQYGEQYF. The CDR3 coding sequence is TGTGTCAGCAGCTCTCAGTATGGGGAGCAGTACTTC.

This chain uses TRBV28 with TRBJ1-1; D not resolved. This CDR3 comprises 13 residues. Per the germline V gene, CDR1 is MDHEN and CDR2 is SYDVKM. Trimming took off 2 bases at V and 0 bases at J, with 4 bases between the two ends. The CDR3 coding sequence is TGTGCCAGCAGTTTAGGCTTGAACACTGAAGCTTTCTTT. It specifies CASSLGLNTEAFF.

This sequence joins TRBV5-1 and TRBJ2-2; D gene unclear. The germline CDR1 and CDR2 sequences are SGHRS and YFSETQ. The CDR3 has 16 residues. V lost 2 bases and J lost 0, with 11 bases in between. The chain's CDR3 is CASSFSSRPNTGELFF. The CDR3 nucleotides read TGCGCCAGCAGCTTTTCGTCGCGGCCGAACACCGGGGAGCTGTTTTTT.

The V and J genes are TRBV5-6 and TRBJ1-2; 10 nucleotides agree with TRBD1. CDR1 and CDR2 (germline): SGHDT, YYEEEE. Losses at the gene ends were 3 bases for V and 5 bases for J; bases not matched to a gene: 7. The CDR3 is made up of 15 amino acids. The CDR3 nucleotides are TGTGCCAGCAGCTCAGGTGGGACAGGGGTTTATGGCTACACCTTC. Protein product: CASSSGGTGVYGYTF.

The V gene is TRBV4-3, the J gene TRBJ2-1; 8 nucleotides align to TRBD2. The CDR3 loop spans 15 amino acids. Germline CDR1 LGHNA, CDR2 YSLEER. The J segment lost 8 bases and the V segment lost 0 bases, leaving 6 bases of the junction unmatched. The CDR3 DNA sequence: TGCGCCAGCAGCCAAGACCCCTGGCGGGAGGATGAGCAGTTCTTC. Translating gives CASSQDPWREDEQFF.

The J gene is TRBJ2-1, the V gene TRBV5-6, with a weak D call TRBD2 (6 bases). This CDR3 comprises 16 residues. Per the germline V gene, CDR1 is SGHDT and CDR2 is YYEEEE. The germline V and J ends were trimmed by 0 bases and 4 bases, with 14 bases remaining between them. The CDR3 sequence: CASSLGMGGSYNEQFF. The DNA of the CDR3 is TGTGCCAGCAGCTTGGGGATGGGGGGTTCGTACAATGAGCAGTTCTTC.

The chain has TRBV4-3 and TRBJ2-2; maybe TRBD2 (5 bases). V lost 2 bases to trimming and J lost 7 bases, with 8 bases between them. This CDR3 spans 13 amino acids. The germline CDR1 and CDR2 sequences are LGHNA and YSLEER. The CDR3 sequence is CASSQTSGGELFF. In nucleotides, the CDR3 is TGCGCCAGCAGCCAAACGAGCGGCGGGGAGCTGTTTTTT.

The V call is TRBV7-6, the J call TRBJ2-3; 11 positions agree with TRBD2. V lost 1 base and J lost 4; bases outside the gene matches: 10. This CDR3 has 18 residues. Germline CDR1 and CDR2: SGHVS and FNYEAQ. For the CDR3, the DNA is TGTGCCAGCAGCTTAGGGCTAGCGGGAGGCCGGGGGGCAGATACGCAGTATTTT. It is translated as CASSLGLAGGRGADTQYF.

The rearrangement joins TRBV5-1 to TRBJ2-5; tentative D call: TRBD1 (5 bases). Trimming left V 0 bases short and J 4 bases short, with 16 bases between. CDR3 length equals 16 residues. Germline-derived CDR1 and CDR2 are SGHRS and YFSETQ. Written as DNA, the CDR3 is TGCGCCAGCAGCTTGGAATCAGGGATGTTTACAGAGACCCAGTACTTC. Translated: CASSLESGMFTETQYF. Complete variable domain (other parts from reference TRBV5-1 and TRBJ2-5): KAGVTQTPRYLIKTRGQQVTLSCSPISGHRSVSWYQQTPGQGLQFLFEYFSETQRNKGNFPGRFSGRQFSNSRSEMNVSTLELGDSALYLCASSLESGMFTETQYFGPGTRLLVL.

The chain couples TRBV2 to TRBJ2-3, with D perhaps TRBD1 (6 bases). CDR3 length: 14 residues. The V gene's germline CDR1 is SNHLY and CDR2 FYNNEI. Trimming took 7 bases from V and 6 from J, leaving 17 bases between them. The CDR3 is CASISDRTLDTQYF. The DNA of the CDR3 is TGTGCCAGCATCTCCGACAGGACATTGGATACGCAGTATTTT.